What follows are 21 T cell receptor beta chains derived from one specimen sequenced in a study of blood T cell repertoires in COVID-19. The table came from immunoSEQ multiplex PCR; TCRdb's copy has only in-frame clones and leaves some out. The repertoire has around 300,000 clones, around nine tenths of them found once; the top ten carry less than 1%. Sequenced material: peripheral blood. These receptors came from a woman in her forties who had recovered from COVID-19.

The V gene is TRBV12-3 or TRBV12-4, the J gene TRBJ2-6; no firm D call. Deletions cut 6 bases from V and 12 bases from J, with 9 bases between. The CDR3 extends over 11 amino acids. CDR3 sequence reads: CASSPSLVLTF. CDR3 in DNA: TGTGCCAGCAGCCCAAGCCTCGTCCTGACTTTC.

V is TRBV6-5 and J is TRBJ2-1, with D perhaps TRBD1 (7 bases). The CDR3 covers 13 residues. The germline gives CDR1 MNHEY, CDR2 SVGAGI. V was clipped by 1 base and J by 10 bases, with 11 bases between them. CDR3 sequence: CASSYFQGGEQFF. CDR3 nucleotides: TGTGCCAGCAGTTACTTCCAGGGGGGAGAGCAGTTCTTC.

Here the CDR3 reads CASSMWPPASGALDEQFF. CDR3 DNA sequence: TGTGCCAGTAGTATGTGGCCCCCAGCTAGCGGGGCTTTGGATGAGCAGTTCTTC. This sequence joins TRBV19 and TRBJ2-1; 9 bases are shared with TRBD2. V shed 3 bases, J shed 8 bases, and the junction held 17 bases outside the gene matches. Germline-derived CDR1 and CDR2 are LNHDA and SQIVND (reference sequence). This CDR3 is built from 18 residues.

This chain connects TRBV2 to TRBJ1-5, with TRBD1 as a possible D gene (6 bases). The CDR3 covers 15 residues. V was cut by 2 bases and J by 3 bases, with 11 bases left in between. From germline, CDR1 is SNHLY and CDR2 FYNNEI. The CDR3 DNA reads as TGTGCCAGCAGTGAACCGGGACACCTCAATCAGCCCCAGCATTTT. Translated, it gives CASSEPGHLNQPQHF.

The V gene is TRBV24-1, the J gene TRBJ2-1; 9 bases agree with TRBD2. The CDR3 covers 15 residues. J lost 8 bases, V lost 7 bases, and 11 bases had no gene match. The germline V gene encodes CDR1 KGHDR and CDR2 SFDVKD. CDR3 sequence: CATRGGASGVDEQFF. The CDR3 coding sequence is TGTGCCACCAGGGGGGGCGCTAGCGGGGTAGATGAGCAGTTCTTC.

As DNA, the CDR3 is TGTGCCAGTAGTATAGAGGGGGGCCAAGAGACCCAGTACTTC. Protein sequence: CASSIEGGQETQYF. The chain carries TRBV19 and TRBJ2-5; D may be TRBD2 (6 bases). V lost 0 bases to trimming and J lost 1 base, with 6 bases between them. The CDR3 has 14 residues. Germline CDR1 reads LNHDA; CDR2 reads SQIVND (reference sequence). Filled out from reference TRBV19 and TRBJ2-5, the complete variable domain reads DGGITQSPKYLFRKEGQNVTLSCEQNLNHDAMYWYRQDPGQGLRLIYYSQIVNDFQKGDIAEGYSVSREKKESFPLTVTSAQKNPTAFYLCASSIEGGQETQYFGPGTRLLVL.

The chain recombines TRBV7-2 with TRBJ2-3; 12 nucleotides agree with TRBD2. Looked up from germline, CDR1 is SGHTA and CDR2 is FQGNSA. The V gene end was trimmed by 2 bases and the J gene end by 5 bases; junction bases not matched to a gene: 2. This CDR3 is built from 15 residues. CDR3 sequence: CASSLLLAGGDTQYF. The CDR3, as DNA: TGTGCCAGCAGCTTATTACTAGCGGGAGGAGATACGCAGTATTTT.

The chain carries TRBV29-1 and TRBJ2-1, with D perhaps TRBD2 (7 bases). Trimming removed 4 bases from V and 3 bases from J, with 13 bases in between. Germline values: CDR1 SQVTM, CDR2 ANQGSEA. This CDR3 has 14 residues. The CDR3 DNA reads TGCAGCGTTGCGGGGGGCGAGGGCTACAATGAGCAGTTCTTC. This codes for CSVAGGEGYNEQFF.

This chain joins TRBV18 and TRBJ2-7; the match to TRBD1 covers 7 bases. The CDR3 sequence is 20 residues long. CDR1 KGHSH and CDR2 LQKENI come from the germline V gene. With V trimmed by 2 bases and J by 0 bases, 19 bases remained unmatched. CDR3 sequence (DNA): TGTGCCAGCTCACCAAGTCAAGGCCACGACAGGGCTGGCACCTCCTACGAGCAGTACTTC. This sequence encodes CASSPSQGHDRAGTSYEQYF.

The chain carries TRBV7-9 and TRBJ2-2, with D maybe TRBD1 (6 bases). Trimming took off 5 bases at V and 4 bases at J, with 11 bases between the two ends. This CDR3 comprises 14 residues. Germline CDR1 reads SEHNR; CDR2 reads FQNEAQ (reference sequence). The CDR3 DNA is TGTGCCAGCAGCCCCCAGACAGGCACCGGGGAGCTGTTTTTT. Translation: CASSPQTGTGELFF.

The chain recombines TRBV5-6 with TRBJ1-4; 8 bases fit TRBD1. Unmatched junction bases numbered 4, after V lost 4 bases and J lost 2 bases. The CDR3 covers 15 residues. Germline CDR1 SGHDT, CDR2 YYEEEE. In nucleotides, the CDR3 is TGTGCCAGCAGCCCAAGACAGGGGACTAATGAAAAACTGTTTTTT. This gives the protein CASSPRQGTNEKLFF.

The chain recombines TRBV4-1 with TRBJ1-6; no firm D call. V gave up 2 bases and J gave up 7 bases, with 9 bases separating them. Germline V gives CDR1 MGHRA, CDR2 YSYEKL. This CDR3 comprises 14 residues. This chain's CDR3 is CASSQQELNSPLHF. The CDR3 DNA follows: TGCGCCAGCAGCCAACAGGAATTGAATTCACCCCTCCACTTT.

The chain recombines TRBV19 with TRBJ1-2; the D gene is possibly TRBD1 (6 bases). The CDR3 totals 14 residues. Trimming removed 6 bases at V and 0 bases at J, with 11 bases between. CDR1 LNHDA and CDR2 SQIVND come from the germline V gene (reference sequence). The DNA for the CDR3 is TGTGCCAGTAGCCCGACAGGATCTAACTATGGCTACACCTTC. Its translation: CASSPTGSNYGYTF.

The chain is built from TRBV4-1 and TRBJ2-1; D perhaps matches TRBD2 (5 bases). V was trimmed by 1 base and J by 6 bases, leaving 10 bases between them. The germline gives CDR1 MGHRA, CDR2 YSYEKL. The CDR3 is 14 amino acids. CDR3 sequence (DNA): TGCGCCAGCAGCCAAGGTTGGGAGCGCAATGAGCAGTTCTTC. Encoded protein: CASSQGWERNEQFF.

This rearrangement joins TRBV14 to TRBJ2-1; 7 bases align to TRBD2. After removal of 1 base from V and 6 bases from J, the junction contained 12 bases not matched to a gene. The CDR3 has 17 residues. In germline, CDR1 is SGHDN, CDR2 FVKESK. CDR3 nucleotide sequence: TGTGCCAGCAGCCAAGGCCTAGCGGTTTGGTCGATCAATGAGCAGTTCTTC. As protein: CASSQGLAVWSINEQFF.

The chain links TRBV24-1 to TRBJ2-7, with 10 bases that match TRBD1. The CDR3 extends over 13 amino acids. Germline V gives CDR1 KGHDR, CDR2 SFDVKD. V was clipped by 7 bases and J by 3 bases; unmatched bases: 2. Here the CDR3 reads CATSRDRGYEQYF. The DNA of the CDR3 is TGTGCCACCAGCCGGGACAGGGGCTACGAGCAGTACTTC.

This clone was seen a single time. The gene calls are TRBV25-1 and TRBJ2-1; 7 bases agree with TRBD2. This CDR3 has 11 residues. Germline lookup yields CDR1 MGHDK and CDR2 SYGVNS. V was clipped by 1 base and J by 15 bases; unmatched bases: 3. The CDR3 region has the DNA TGTGCCAGCAGTGAATTGGGACTACCGTTCTTC. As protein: CASSELGLPFF.

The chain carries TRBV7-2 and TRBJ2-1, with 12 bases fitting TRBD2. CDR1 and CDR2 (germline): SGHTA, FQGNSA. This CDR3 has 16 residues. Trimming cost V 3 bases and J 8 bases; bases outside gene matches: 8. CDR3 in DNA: TGTGCCAGCAGCTTTCCTCTACTAGCGGGAGGCTATGAGCAGTTCTTC. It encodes CASSFPLLAGGYEQFF.

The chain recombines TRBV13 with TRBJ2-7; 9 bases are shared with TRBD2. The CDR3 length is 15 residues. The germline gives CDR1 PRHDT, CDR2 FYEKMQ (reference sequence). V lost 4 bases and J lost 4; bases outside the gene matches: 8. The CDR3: CASSSASGKGYEQYF. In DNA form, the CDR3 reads TGTGCCAGCAGCTCCGCTAGCGGGAAGGGGTACGAGCAGTACTTC. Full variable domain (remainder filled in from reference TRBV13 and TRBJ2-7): AAGVIQSPRHLIKEKRETATLKCYPIPRHDTVYWYQQGPGQDPQFLISFYEKMQSDKGSIPDRFSAQQFSDYHSELNMSSLELGDSALYFCASSSASGKGYEQYFGPGTRLTVT.

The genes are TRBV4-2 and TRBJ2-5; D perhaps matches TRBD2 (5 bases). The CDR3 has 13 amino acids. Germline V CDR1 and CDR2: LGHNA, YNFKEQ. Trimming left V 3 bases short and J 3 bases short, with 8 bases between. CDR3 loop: CASSHDYKETQYF. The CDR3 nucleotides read TGTGCCAGCAGCCACGACTACAAAGAGACCCAGTACTTC.

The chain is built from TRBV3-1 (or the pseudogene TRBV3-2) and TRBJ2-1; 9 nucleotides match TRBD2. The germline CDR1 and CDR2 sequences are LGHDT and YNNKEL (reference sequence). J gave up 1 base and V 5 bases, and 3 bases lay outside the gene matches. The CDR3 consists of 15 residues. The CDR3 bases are TGTGCCAGCAGCAAAAGCGGGAGGTCCTACAATGAGCAGTTCTTC. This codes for CASSKSGRSYNEQFF.